This TCR beta chain is drawn from a study of response to subunit inactivated influenza vaccine. Study-level results: The authors suggested that every seasonal influenza vaccination recruits few new T cells.

Turning to this clonotype: The antigen is undetermined.

TCRdb reanalysed the RT-PCR reads using MiXCR and keeps one entry per CDR3 protein. Seen here are a few hundred thousand distinct CDR3 sequences, 12% to 15% observed once, and the top ten hold 11%. This material consisted of PBMCs from blood, taken 12 days after vaccination. The clonotype was recovered from a man aged 50-60 years who received an inactivated influenza vaccine.

Here the CDR3 reads CSASSQANYGYTF. The CDR3 nucleotides read TGCAGTGCTAGTAGTCAAGCTAACTATGGCTACACCTTC. V gene TRBV20-1 combines with J gene TRBJ1-2; D uncertain. Looked up from germline, CDR1 is DFQATT and CDR2 is SNEGSKA (reference sequence). The CDR3 contains 13 residues. V shed 3 bases and J shed 0 bases, with 8 bases lying between them.